This record covers a single T cell receptor beta chain. No antigen is known for it. The data originate from a study of blood T cells in healthy people across ages. The study's findings and limits: No conclusive comparison of naive versus antigen-experienced cells was possible with unsorted PBMCs.

Using a J-beta primer mix together with a sample-barcoded 5' primer, a second PCR was run for roughly 7 to 11 cycles. TCRdb independently ran MiXCR on the 5' RACE reads; one entry per CDR3 protein. The top ten clones hold approximately 20% of a sample with more than 800,000 distinct CDR3 sequences, less than 50% of them seen once. Total RNA extraction produced at least 5.5 micrograms (per sample) for the study. This clonotype was obtained from a woman aged 55-70 years in good health. The sample was blood.

The DNA for the CDR3 is TGTGCCAGCAGTTACAGGGTTCGGGGTGCAATAGAGCAGTTCTTC. Translated, it gives CASSYRVRGAIEQFF. V usage is TRBV6-6 and J usage is TRBJ2-1, with D maybe TRBD2 (5 bases). The CDR3 totals 15 residues. The germline V gene has CDR1 MNHNY and CDR2 SVGAGI (reference sequence). The V and J ends lost 2 bases and 10 bases respectively, with 18 bases between them.